These 21 T cell receptor beta chains originate from one sample sequenced in a study of PD-1 blockade in classical Hodgkin lymphoma. TCRdb's copy holds only in-frame clones and misses some; the assay was immunoSEQ multiplex PCR. The sample lists fewer than 70,000 clones, 88% seen once, with approximately 5.4% in the top ten. Brentuximab vedotin exposure varied, and every patient relapsed after autologous stem cell transplantation. Sample: peripheral blood mononuclear cells (PBMCs), taken before the second cycle of nivolumab. Receptor source: a human donor with classical Hodgkin lymphoma.

This chain connects TRBV6-6 to TRBJ2-1; 8 bases match TRBD2. The germline gives CDR1 MNHNY, CDR2 SVGAGI (reference sequence). The CDR3 sequence is 15 residues long. Trimming cost V 5 bases and J 3 bases; bases outside gene matches: 6. The CDR3 protein is CASSRPAGDYNEQFF. As DNA, the CDR3 is TGTGCCAGCAGTCGTCCAGCGGGGGACTACAATGAGCAGTTCTTC.

V and J are TRBV6-5 and TRBJ2-3, with D uncertain. Germline lookup yields CDR1 MNHEY and CDR2 SVGAGI. The CDR3 runs to 12 residues. V lost 4 bases and J lost 6, with 8 bases in between. CDR3 coding DNA: TGTGCCAGCAGTTCCGCGGTTGATACGCAGTATTTT. This translates into CASSSAVDTQYF.

This clone was counted a few times. Other DNA sequences in this specimen translate into the identical CDR3. The chain recombines TRBV25-1 with TRBJ1-4; tentatively, D is TRBD1 (5 bases). This CDR3 comprises 14 residues. V shed 6 bases and J shed 8 bases, with 16 bases lying between them. In germline, CDR1 is MGHDK, CDR2 SYGVNS. CDR3: CASSLSGGREKLFF. As DNA, the CDR3 is TGTGCCAGCAGCCTTTCGGGGGGACGGGAAAAACTGTTTTTT.

The table lists this clone with a few counts. The same CDR3 arises from other DNA sequences in this sample as well. This chain links TRBV7-9 with TRBJ2-7; D remains unclear. The germline V and J ends were trimmed by 5 bases and 0 bases, with 17 bases remaining between them. In germline, CDR1 is SEHNR, CDR2 FQNEAQ (reference sequence). There are 16 residues in the CDR3. The CDR3 DNA follows: TGTGCCAGCAGCCCGCCGCCGAGGATCAACTCCTACGAGCAGTACTTC. The encoded protein is CASSPPPRINSYEQYF.

This rearrangement joins TRBV5-1 to TRBJ2-5, with D maybe TRBD1 (5 bases). The V end lost 0 bases, the J end lost 5 bases, and 11 bases lay between the germline ends. This CDR3 is 14 amino acids long. The germline CDR1 and CDR2 sequences are SGHRS and YFSETQ. The CDR3: CASSLARAGETQYF. The CDR3 coding sequence is TGCGCCAGCAGCTTGGCCAGGGCTGGGGAGACCCAGTACTTC.

Comments on this clone: Other DNA sequences of this sample code for an identical CDR3. V and J are TRBV5-1 and TRBJ2-7; TRBD2 aligns across 7 bases. There are 14 residues in the CDR3. CDR1 is SGHRS, CDR2 YFSETQ, per germline. Losses at the gene ends were 0 bases for V and 0 bases for J; bases not matched to a gene: 0. The DNA for the CDR3 is TGCGCCAGCAGCTTGGGGACTAGCTCCTACGAGCAGTACTTC. Translated, it gives CASSLGTSSYEQYF.

The gene calls are TRBV6-6 and TRBJ2-2; perhaps TRBD2 as D (6 bases). This CDR3 contains 15 residues. CDR1 is MNHNY, CDR2 SVGAGI, per germline (reference sequence). Trimming took off 4 bases at V and 1 base at J, with 10 bases between the two ends. Here the CDR3 reads CASSSGLQNTGELFF. CDR3 bases: TGTGCCAGCAGTTCGGGACTCCAGAACACCGGGGAGCTGTTTTTT.

This chain links TRBV5-1 with TRBJ2-5; the match to TRBD2 covers 11 bases. V shed 4 bases and J 1 base; nucleotides not matched to a gene: 6. The CDR3 has 16 amino acids. Germline V gene lookup returns CDR1 SGHRS and CDR2 YFSETQ. The CDR3 loop reads CASSQLAGAPQETQYF. The DNA for the CDR3 is TGCGCCAGCAGCCAACTAGCGGGGGCCCCCCAAGAGACCCAGTACTTC.

The chain joins TRBV6-5 to TRBJ2-1; D call uncertain. This CDR3 comprises 12 residues. Per the germline V gene, CDR1 is MNHEY and CDR2 is SVGAGI. The ends were cut back, 4 bases at V and 6 bases at J, with 7 bases in the middle. CDR3 DNA: TGTGCCAGCAGTTCCGAAAGCAATGAGCAGTTCTTC. Its protein is CASSSESNEQFF.

The table lists this clone with a few counts. The CDR3, as DNA: TGTGCCAGCAGCATGAACAGGGTCTCTGGAAACACCATATATTTT. Residues: CASSMNRVSGNTIYF. V is TRBV7-8 and J is TRBJ1-3, with D maybe TRBD1 (6 bases). This CDR3 region has 15 residues. The V gene's germline CDR1 is SGHVS and CDR2 FQNEAQ. The ends were cut back, 5 bases at V and 0 bases at J, with 11 bases in the middle.

The V call is TRBV28, the J call TRBJ1-4; 7 nucleotides align to TRBD1. The V gene's germline CDR1 is MDHEN and CDR2 SYDVKM. With 6 bases clipped from V and 12 bases from J, the junction kept 10 bases outside the gene matches. CDR3 length equals 13 residues. The CDR3 spells CASRGQPSGELFF. The DNA for the CDR3 is TGTGCCAGCAGGGGACAGCCGTCTGGGGAACTGTTTTTT.

This clone was counted once. V is TRBV6-5 and J is TRBJ1-2, with D perhaps TRBD1 (6 bases). The germline gives CDR1 MNHEY, CDR2 SVGAGI. The CDR3 is made up of 16 amino acids. The V end was cut by 3 bases, the J end by 2 bases, with 16 bases between. CDR3 in DNA: TGTGCCAGCAGTTATCTCGGGAGCAGGGGAAACTATGGCTACACCTTC. Protein product: CASSYLGSRGNYGYTF.

In its sample, this clone was seen a few times. The chain is built from TRBV4-1 and TRBJ1-6; tentatively, D is TRBD1 (5 bases). The ends were cut back, 4 bases at V and 4 bases at J, with 11 bases in the middle. CDR1 and CDR2 (germline): MGHRA, YSYEKL. This CDR3 region has 15 residues. The CDR3 DNA sequence: TGCGCCAGCAGCCGCGGCGGGGGGTATAATTCACCCCTCCACTTT. Its protein product is CASSRGGGYNSPLHF.

This sequence joins TRBV10-3 and TRBJ2-3; D gene unclear. This CDR3 region has 11 residues. In germline, CDR1 is ENHRY, CDR2 SYGVKD. Between the trimmed V and J ends, which lost 11 bases and 2 bases, there was a span of 8 bases. Here the CDR3 reads CAVGLTDTQYF. The CDR3, as DNA: TGTGCCGTCGGGCTCACAGATACGCAGTATTTT.

J is TRBJ2-1 and V is TRBV11-2, with D unclear. Per germline, CDR1 SGHAT and CDR2 FQNNGV. Trimming cost V 6 bases and J 16 bases, with 22 bases left between them. CDR3 size: 13 residues. CDR3 amino acids: CASSSDTPTPRFF. The CDR3 nucleotides read TGTGCCAGCAGTTCTGACACCCCCACACCCCGTTTCTTC.

The rearrangement uses TRBV5-1 and TRBJ1-4, with a possible D match to TRBD1 (6 bases). V dropped 4 bases and J dropped 3 bases, with 10 bases sitting between them. The CDR3 extends over 14 amino acids. Germline CDR1 SGHRS, CDR2 YFSETQ. The CDR3 coding sequence is TGCGCCAGCAGCCAGGGGAGTGCTAATGAAAAACTGTTTTTT. Its protein is CASSQGSANEKLFF. The complete variable domain, with remaining parts taken from reference TRBV5-1 and TRBJ1-4, reads KAGVTQTPRYLIKTRGQQVTLSCSPISGHRSVSWYQQTPGQGLQFLFEYFSETQRNKGNFPGRFSGRQFSNSRSEMNVSTLELGDSALYLCASSQGSANEKLFFGSGTQLSVL.

This clone was recorded a few times. The chain is built from TRBV7-2 and TRBJ2-7; unclear D gene. CDR3 length: 14 residues. Germline CDR1 is SGHTA and CDR2 is FQGNSA. V was clipped by 3 bases and J by 3 bases, with 12 bases between them. In nucleotides, the CDR3 is TGTGCCAGCAGCTTTCCCCCCAGGAACTACGAGCAGTACTTC. Translation gives CASSFPPRNYEQYF.

The genes are TRBV6-5 and TRBJ1-1; D is possibly TRBD1 (6 bases). The CDR3 is 15 amino acids. V lost 5 bases and J 4 bases, leaving 17 bases between the germline ends. Germline lookup yields CDR1 MNHEY and CDR2 SVGAGI. CDR3 coding DNA: TGTGCCAGCAGTAGCTCGGGGGGGGCGAGCACTGAAGCTTTCTTT. Translated: CASSSSGGASTEAFF.

Only one count was recorded for this clone. The rearrangement uses TRBV11-2 and TRBJ2-3; D gene unclear. The germline CDR1 and CDR2 sequences are SGHAT and FQNNGV. There are 16 residues in the CDR3. V was shortened by 2 bases and J by 2 bases, with 14 bases between the two germline ends. The DNA of the CDR3 is TGTGCCAGCAGCTTACAACAAGGCATTTCCACAGATACGCAGTATTTT. Protein sequence: CASSLQQGISTDTQYF.

This sequence joins TRBV6-5 and TRBJ1-2; D might be TRBD1 (5 bases). Germline lookup yields CDR1 MNHEY and CDR2 SVGAGI. V lost 6 bases and J 3 bases, leaving 17 bases between the germline ends. The CDR3 consists of 15 residues. CDR3 loop: CASSPLGTVDYGYTF. CDR3 sequence (DNA): TGTGCCAGCAGCCCATTAGGGACGGTTGACTATGGCTACACCTTC.

This clone was observed a handful of times. The chain links TRBV9 to TRBJ1-1; a possible D gene is TRBD1 (6 bases). The germline CDR1 and CDR2 sequences are SGDLS and YYNGEE. V lost 4 bases and J lost 1, with 17 bases in between. The CDR3 is 16 residues long. Here the CDR3 reads CASSLLPGEGNTEAFF. CDR3 sequence (DNA): TGTGCCAGCAGCCTACTCCCAGGGGAGGGGAACACTGAAGCTTTCTTT.